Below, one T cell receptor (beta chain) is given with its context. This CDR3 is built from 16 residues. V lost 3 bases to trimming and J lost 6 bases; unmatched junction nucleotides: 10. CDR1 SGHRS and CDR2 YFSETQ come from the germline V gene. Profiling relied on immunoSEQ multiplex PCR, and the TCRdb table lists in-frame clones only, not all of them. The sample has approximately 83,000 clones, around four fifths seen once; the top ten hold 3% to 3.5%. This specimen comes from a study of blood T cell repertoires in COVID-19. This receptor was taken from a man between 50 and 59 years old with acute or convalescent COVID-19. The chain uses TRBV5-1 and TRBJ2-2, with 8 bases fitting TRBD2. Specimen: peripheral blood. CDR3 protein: CASSSEPGLEAGELFF. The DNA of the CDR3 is TGCGCCAGCAGCTCCGAACCGGGACTAGAAGCCGGGGAGCTGTTTTTT.